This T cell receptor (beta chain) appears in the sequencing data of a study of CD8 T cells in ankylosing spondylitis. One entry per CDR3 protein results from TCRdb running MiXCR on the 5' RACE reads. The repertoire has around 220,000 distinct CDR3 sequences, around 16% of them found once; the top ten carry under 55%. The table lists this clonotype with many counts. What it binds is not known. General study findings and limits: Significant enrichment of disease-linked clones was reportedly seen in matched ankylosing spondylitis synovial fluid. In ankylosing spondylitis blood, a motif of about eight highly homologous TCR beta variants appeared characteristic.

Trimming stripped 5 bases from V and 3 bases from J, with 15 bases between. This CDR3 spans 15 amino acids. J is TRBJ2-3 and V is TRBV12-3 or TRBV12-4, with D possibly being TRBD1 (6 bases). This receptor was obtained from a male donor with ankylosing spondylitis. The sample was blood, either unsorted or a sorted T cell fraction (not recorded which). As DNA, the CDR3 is TGTGCCAGCAGTCCCCTAGGGGGAGAAACAGATACGCAGTATTTT. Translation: CASSPLGGETDTQYF.